This T cell receptor beta chain was sequenced in a study of blood T cell repertoires in COVID-19. Germline V gene sequence: CDR1 MNHEY, CDR2 SVGAGI. The CDR3 length is 14 residues. The ends lost 6 bases at V and 5 bases at J; junction bases unmatched: 9. In the authors' workflow: Amplification from reference gene primers served as the basis for estimated nucleated cell counts. Libraries were prepared by immunoSEQ multiplex PCR; TCRdb keeps only in-frame clonotypes and omits some of them. D and trimming come from the DNA, and the V and J calls and clone size come from that table. The sample contains tens of thousands of clones, 80% of which appear only once. This clone has just one count.

Source material: peripheral blood. V usage is TRBV6-5 and J usage is TRBJ2-7; 8 nucleotides match TRBD1. This receptor was obtained from a woman between 65 and 79 years old with acute or convalescent COVID-19. The CDR3 DNA sequence: TGTGCCAGCAGCCGGTGGCAGGGGGCCAACGAGCAGTACTTC. Protein product: CASSRWQGANEQYF.